This T cell receptor (beta chain) was identified in a study of post-analysis software for immune sequencing data. Study results and limitations: Relative to controls, patients with multiple sclerosis showed significantly lower normalized Chao1 diversity. Higher frequency in patients than in controls was seen for five TRBV segments, with TRBV5-6, TRBV5-1 and TRBV20-1 among them. By F measure, strong co-clustering occurred among samples prepared in the same batch.

Concerning this clonotype itself: Antigen specificity is unknown.

Libraries were made from TCR beta cDNA, and they carried unique molecular identifiers. Input amounts of 1 to 10 million T cells were used. These gave 500,000 or so cDNA molecules, so each molecule approximated one T cell. One entry per CDR3 protein results from TCRdb running MiXCR on the PCR reads. The table shows 600,000 to 750,000 distinct CDR3 sequences, with 55% to 60% occurring only once. Trimming cost V 5 bases and J 2 bases, with 6 bases left between them. The CDR3 sequence is 13 residues long. Germline lookup yields CDR1 KGHDR and CDR2 SFDVKD. The clonotype originates from a girl aged 2-15 years with multiple sclerosis. The chain employs TRBV24-1 and TRBJ1-5; no clear D gene. Sequenced: blood. Here the CDR3 reads CATSALGNQPQHF. For the CDR3, the DNA is TGTGCCACCAGTGCTCTAGGCAATCAGCCCCAGCATTTT.